This TCR beta chain derives from a study of cytomegalovirus exposure and HLA in healthy donors. Among the 120 subjects of the validation cohort, separate from the approximately 660-subject first cohort, were the donors. The CDR3 is made up of 13 amino acids. CDR1 and CDR2 from the germline V gene are SGHDT and YYEEEE. Trimming pared 1 base from V and 6 bases from J, leaving 7 bases between. General study findings and limits: Reportedly, diagnosis of cytomegalovirus status by the classifier showed high specificity and sensitivity. There were a few CMV-associated chains whose specificity for CMV antigens was confirmed in vitro. First-cohort TCR clusters were later found to tend to co-occur in the 120 or so validation repertoires.

Here immunoSEQ multiplex PCR was the method, and the copy in TCRdb shows in-frame clones only, minus some. The sample lists some 150,000 clones, 88% seen once, with 2.5% to 3.5% in the top ten. Concerning this clone itself: Its antigen is as yet unknown.

V and J are TRBV5-6 and TRBJ1-4; D is unclear. This clonotype was obtained from a man younger than 30 in good health and CMV-seronegative. The specimen was PBMCs. CDR3 region: CASSLTGYEKLFF. CDR3 sequence (DNA): TGTGCCAGCAGCTTGACCGGGTATGAAAAACTGTTTTTT.